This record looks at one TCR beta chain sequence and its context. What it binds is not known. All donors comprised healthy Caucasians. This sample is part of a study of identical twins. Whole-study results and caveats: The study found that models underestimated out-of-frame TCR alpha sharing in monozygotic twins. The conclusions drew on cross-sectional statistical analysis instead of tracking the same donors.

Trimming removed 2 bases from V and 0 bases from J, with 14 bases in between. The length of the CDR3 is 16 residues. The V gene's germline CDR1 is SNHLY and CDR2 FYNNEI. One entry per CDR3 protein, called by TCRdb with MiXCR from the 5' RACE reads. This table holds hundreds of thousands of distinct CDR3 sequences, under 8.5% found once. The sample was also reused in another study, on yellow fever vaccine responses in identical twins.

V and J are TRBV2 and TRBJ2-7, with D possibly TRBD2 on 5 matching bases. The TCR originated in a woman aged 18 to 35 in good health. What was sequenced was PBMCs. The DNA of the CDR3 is TGTGCCAGCAGTGAATGGGGTAGCGCTTCCTCCTACGAGCAGTACTTC. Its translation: CASSEWGSASSYEQYF.